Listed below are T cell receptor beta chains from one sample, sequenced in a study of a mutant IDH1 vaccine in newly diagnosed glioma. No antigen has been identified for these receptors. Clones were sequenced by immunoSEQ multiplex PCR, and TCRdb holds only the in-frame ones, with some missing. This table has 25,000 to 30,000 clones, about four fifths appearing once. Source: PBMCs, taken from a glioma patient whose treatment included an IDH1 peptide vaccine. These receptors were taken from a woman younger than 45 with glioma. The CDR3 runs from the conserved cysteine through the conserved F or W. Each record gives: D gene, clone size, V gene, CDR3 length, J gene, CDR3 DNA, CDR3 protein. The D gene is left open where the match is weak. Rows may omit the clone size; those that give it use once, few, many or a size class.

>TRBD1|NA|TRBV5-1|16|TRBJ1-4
TGCGCCAGCAGCATCACCGGGACAGGGTCTAATGAAAAACTGTTTTTT
CASSITGTGSNEKLFF
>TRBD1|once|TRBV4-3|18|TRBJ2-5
TGCGCCAGCAGCCAAATCGGGACAGGGGGCGGTCGGAGGGAGACCCAGTACTTC
CASSQIGTGGGRRETQYF
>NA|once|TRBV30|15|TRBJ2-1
TGTGCCTCCACATTCGGGCGCAGATCCTACAATGAGCAGTTCTTC
CASTFGRRSYNEQFF
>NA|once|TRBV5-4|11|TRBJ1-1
TGTGCCAGCAGCTTTAACACTGAAGCTTTCTTT
CASSFNTEAFF
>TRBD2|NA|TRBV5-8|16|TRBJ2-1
TGTGCCAGCAGCACGGGACTAGCGGGGGATGTCGATGAGCAGTTCTTC
CASSTGLAGDVDEQFF
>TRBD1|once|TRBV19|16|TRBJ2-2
TGTGCCAGTAGCCCCAGGACAGGGAGAAACACCGGGGAGCTGTTTTTT
CASSPRTGRNTGELFF
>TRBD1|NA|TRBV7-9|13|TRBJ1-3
TGTGCCCGACAGGGGGCGACCGGAAACACCATATATTTT
CARQGATGNTIYF
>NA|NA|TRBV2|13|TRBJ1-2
TGTGCCAGCAGTGAAGAAGCTAACTATGGCTACACCTTC
CASSEEANYGYTF
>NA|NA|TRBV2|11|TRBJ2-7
TGTGCCAGCGGGTTCACCTACGAGCAGTACTTC
CASGFTYEQYF
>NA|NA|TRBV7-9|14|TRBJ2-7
TGTGCCAGCAGCCCCGTGGACGTCGGCTACGAGCAGTACTTC
CASSPVDVGYEQYF
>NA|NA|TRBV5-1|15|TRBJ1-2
TGCGCCAGCAGCTTGGACGGACTAGCTAACTATGGCTACACCTTC
CASSLDGLANYGYTF
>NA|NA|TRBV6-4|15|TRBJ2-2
TGTGCCAGCAGCGCTAGGACTACAGGCACCGGGGAGCTGTTTTTT
CASSARTTGTGELFF
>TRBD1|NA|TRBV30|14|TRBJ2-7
TGTGCCTGGAGGGGACAGGGGAATCCCTACGAGCAGTACTTC
CAWRGQGNPYEQYF
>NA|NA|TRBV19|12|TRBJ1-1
TGTGCCAGTAGCCGGACAAACACTGAAGCTTTCTTT
CASSRTNTEAFF
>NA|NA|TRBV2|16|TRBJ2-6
TGTGCCAGCAGGGACGAAATACTCTCTGGGGCCAACGTCCTGACTTTC
CASRDEILSGANVLTF
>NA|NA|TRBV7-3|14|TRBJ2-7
TGTGCCAGCAGCTTGCAATCAGGGGGGGGCGTGCAGTACTTC
CASSLQSGGGVQYF
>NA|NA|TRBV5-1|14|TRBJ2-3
TGCGCCAGCAGTCCCGGACAGACCACAGATACGCAGTATTTT
CASSPGQTTDTQYF
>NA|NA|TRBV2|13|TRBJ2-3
TGTGCCAGCCCGGGACCCGAGACAGATACGCAGTATTTT
CASPGPETDTQYF
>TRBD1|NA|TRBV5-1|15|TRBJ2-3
TGCGCCAGCAGCTTGGAAGGACAGGGTCCAGATACGCAGTATTTT
CASSLEGQGPDTQYF
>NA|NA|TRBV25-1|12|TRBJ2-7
TGTGCCAGCAGTGGCGATAACTACGAGCAGTACTTC
CASSGDNYEQYF
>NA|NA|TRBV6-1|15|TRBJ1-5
TGTGCCAGCAATGGCTTCGGGGTGGACAATCAGCCCCAGCATTTT
CASNGFGVDNQPQHF
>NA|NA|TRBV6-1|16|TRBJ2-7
TGTGCCAGCAGTGAAGACGAACGGCCCCGGTTGCACGAGCAGTACTTC
CASSEDERPRLHEQYF
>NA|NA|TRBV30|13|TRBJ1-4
TGTGCCTGGAGTGGTAATTCCGGTGAAAAACTGTTTTTT
CAWSGNSGEKLFF
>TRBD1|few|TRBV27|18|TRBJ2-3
TGTGCCAGCAGTTTAACCCAGGGACAGGCGACTAGCACAGATACGCAGTATTTT
CASSLTQGQATSTDTQYF
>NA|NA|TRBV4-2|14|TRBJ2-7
TGTGCCAGCAGCCAACAGGGGGGTGGAGGCGAGCAGTACTTC
CASSQQGGGGEQYF
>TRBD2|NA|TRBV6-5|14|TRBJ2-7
TGTGCCAGCAGTCCGACTAGCGGGGGTTACGAGCAGTACTTC
CASSPTSGGYEQYF
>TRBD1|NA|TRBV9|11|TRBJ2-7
TGTGCCAGCGGACAGGGGTACGAGCAGTACTTC
CASGQGYEQYF
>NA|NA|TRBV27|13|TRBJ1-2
TGTGCCAGCAGTCCGGGACAAAGCTATGGCTACACCTTC
CASSPGQSYGYTF
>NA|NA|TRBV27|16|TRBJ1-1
TGTGCCAGCAGTTGGGGTGCAGGGTTTAGGTACACTGAAGCTTTCTTT
CASSWGAGFRYTEAFF
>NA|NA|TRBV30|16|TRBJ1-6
TGTGCCTCACTCTCAAGTGGTAGCTCCTATAATTCACCCCTCCACTTT
CASLSSGSSYNSPLHF
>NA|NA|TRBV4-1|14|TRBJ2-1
TGCGCCAGCAGCCTGGGGGCTTACTACAATGAGCAGTTCTTC
CASSLGAYYNEQFF
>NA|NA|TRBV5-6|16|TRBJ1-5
TGTGCCAGCAGCGGATGGAAGACAGGAAGCAATCAGCCCCAGCATTTT
CASSGWKTGSNQPQHF
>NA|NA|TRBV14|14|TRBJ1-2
TGTGCCAGCAGCCTAGTAGGAGTCTATGAGGGCTACACCTTC
CASSLVGVYEGYTF
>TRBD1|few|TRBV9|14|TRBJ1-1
TGTGCCAGCAGCGTTAACAGGGGGGGCACTGAAGCTTTCTTT
CASSVNRGGTEAFF
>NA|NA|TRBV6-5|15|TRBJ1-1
TGTGCCAGCAGACCCAGTAAGGGAGTGAACACTGAAGCTTTCTTT
CASRPSKGVNTEAFF
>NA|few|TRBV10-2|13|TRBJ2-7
TGCGCCAGCAACCCGACAGGGAGGTACGAGCAGTACTTC
CASNPTGRYEQYF
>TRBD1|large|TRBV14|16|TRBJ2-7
TGTGCCACTAAAAGGCCCTTACAGGGGATGACCTACGAGCAGTACTTC
CATKRPLQGMTYEQYF
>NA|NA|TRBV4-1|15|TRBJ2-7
TGCGCCAGCAGCCAAAACCCACCGGGCTCGTACGAGCAGTACTTC
CASSQNPPGSYEQYF
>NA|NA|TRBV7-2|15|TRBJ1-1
TGTGCCAGCAGGACCACGGCCCAGGGGCACACTGAAGCTTTCTTT
CASRTTAQGHTEAFF
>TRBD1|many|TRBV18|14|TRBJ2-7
TGTGCCAGCTCAACGGACAGGGGTGTTTACGAGCAGTACTTC
CASSTDRGVYEQYF
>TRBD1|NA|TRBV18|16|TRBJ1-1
TGTGCCAGCTCACCACCGGAGGACAGGGGTAGCACTGAAGCTTTCTTT
CASSPPEDRGSTEAFF
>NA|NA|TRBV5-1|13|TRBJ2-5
TGCGCCAGCAGCTTGGCGGGGACTTCGGAGCAGTACTTC
CASSLAGTSEQYF
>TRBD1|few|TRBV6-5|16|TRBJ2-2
TGTGCCAGCAGTTACCGAGGACAGGGCTACACCGGGGAGCTGTTTTTT
CASSYRGQGYTGELFF
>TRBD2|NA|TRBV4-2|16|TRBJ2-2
TGTGCCAGCAGCCAAGCGGGGGGGCCTCGAACCGGGGAGCTGTTTTTT
CASSQAGGPRTGELFF
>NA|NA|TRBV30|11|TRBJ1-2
TGTGCCTGCACAGAAGCGTATGGCTACACCTTC
CACTEAYGYTF
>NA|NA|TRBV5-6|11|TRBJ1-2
TGTGCCAGCAGCTTGGGGGGCGGCTACACCTTC
CASSLGGGYTF
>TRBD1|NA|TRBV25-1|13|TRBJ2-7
TGTGCCAGCAGGAAGACAGGGAACGACGAGCAGTACTTC
CASRKTGNDEQYF
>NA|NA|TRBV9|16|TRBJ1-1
TGTGCCAGCAGCCCTGATAAGGTTTCGTTCGTAACTGAAGCTTTCTTT
CASSPDKVSFVTEAFF
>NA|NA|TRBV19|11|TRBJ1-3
TGTGCCAGCCTCTCTGGAAACACCATATATTTT
CASLSGNTIYF
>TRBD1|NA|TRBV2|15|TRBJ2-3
TGTGCCAGCGGGTCAGGGGGCCCTAGCACAGATACGCAGTATTTT
CASGSGGPSTDTQYF
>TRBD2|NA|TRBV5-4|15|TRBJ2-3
TGTGCCAGCAGCCCCCTAGCGGGGGGTGCAGATACGCAGTATTTT
CASSPLAGGADTQYF
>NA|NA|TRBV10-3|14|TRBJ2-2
TGTGCCTACGGTCCAGGAACGAACACCGGGGAGCTGTTTTTT
CAYGPGTNTGELFF